Here is one T cell receptor beta chain with its context. Its antigen is undetermined. The data belong to a study of OX40 agonist ivuxolimab in advanced cancers. Turning to the study itself: The dose-escalation group included hepatocellular carcinoma, melanoma, renal cell carcinoma and head and neck cancer. General study points: The mean number of expanded clones was higher in CD8+ T cells than in CD4+.

Profiled with immunoSEQ multiplex PCR; TCRdb holds only in-frame clones, not every one. The sample shows nearly 25,000 clones, around four fifths of them seen only once. Germline assignment: CDR1 MNHNS and CDR2 SASEGT. V was clipped by 6 bases and J by 3 bases, with 8 bases between them. The CDR3 is 12 residues long. This material consisted of CD4+ or CD8+ T cells sorted from blood, taken in a trial of the OX40 agonist ivuxolimab. The chain has TRBV6-1 and TRBJ1-2; D remains unclear. The sequence was collected from an adult with an advanced solid tumor such as melanoma, head and neck, liver or kidney cancer. The CDR3: CASSRHDYGYTF. CDR3 nucleotide sequence: TGTGCCAGCAGCAGGCACGACTATGGCTACACCTTC.